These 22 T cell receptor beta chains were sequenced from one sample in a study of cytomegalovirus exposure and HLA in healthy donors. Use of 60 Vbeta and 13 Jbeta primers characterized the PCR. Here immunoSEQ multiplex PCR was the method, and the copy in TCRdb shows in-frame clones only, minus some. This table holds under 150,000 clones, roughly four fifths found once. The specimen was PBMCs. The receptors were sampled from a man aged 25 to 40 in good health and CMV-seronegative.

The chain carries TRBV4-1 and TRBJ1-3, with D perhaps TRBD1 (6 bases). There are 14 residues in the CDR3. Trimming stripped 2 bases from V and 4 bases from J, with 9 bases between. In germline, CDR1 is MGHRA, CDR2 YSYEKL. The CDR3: CASSQQGLGNTIYF. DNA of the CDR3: TGCGCCAGCAGCCAACAGGGGCTCGGAAACACCATATATTTT.

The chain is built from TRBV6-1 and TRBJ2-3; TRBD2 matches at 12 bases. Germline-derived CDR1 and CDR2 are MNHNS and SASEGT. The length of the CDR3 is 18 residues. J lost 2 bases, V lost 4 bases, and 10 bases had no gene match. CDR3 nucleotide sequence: TGTGCCAGCAGTGCCCTAGCGGGGGGGCCCTTTTTCACAGATACGCAGTATTTT. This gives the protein CASSALAGGPFFTDTQYF.

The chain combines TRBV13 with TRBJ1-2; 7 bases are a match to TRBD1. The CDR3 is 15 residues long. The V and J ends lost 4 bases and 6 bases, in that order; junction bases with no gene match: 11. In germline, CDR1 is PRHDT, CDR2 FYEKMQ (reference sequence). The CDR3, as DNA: TGTGCCAGCAGCTCCGGAACAGGGGAGGTGGATGGCTACACCTTC. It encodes CASSSGTGEVDGYTF.

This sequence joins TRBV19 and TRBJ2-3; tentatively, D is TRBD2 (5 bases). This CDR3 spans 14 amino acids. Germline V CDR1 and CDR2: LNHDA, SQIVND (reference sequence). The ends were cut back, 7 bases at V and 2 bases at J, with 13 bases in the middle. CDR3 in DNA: TGTGCCAGTAAGGTAGAGAGGGACACAGATACGCAGTATTTT. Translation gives CASKVERDTDTQYF.

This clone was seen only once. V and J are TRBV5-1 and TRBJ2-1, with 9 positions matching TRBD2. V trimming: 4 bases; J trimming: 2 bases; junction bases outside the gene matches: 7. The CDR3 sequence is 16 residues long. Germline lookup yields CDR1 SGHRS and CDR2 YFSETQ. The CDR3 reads CASSRAASGAYNEQFF. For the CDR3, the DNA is TGCGCCAGCAGCAGGGCGGCTAGCGGGGCCTACAATGAGCAGTTCTTC.

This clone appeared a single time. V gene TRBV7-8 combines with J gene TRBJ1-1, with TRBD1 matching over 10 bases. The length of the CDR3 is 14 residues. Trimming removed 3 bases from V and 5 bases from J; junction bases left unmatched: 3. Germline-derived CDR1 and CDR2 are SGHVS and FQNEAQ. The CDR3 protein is CASSFRQGATEAFF. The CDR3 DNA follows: TGTGCCAGCAGCTTTCGACAGGGGGCTACTGAAGCTTTCTTT.

CDR3 bases: TGTGCCAGCAGCGGACTAAATAAAGAGACCCAGTACTTC. It yields the protein CASSGLNKETQYF. V usage is TRBV7-9 and J usage is TRBJ2-5; D might be TRBD2 (6 bases). V was pared by 5 bases and J by 3 bases, with 10 bases between. The length of the CDR3 is 13 residues. Germline V gene sequence: CDR1 SEHNR, CDR2 FQNEAQ (reference sequence). Full variable domain (remainder filled in from reference TRBV7-9 and TRBJ2-5): DTGVSQNPRHKITKRGQNVTFRCDPISEHNRLYWYRQTLGQGPEFLTYFQNEAQLEKSRLLSDRFSAERPKGSFSTLEIQRTEQGDSAMYLCASSGLNKETQYFGPGTRLLVL.

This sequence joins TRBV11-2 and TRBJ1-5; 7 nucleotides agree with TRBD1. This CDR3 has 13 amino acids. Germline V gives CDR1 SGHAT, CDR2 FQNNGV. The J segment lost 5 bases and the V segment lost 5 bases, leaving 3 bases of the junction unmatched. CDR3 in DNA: TGTGCCAGCAGCCGGCAGGGGGATCAGCCCCAGCATTTT. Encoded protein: CASSRQGDQPQHF.

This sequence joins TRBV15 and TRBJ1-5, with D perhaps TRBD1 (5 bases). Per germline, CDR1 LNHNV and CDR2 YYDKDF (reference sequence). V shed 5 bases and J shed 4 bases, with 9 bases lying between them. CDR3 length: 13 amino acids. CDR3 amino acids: CATSRRGNQPQHF. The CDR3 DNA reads TGTGCCACCAGCCGTAGGGGAAATCAGCCCCAGCATTTT.

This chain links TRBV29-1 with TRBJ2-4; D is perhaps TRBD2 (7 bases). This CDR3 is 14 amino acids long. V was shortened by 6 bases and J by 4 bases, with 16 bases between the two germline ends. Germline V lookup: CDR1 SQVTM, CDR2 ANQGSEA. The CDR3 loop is CSVGGLQGKNIQYF. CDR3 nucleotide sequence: TGCAGCGTCGGGGGGCTCCAGGGTAAAAACATTCAGTACTTC.

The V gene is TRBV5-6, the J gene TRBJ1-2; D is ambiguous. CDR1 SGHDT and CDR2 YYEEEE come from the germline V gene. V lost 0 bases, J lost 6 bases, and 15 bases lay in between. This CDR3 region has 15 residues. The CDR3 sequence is CASSLAGRSIDGYTF. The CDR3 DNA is TGTGCCAGCAGCTTGGCCGGGAGGTCAATCGATGGCTACACCTTC.

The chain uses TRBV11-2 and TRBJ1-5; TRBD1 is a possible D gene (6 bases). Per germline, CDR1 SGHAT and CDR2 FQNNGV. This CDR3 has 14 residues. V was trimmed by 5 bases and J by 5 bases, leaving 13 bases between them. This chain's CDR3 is CASSLSGQDQPQHF. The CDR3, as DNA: TGTGCCAGCAGCCTCTCGGGACAAGATCAGCCCCAGCATTTT.

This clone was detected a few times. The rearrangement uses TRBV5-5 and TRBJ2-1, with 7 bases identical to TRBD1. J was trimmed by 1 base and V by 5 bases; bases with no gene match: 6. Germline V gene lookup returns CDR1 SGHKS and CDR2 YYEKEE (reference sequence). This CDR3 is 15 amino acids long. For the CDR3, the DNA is TGTGCCAGCAGTCGGTGGACAGGATCCTACAATGAGCAGTTCTTC. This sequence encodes CASSRWTGSYNEQFF.

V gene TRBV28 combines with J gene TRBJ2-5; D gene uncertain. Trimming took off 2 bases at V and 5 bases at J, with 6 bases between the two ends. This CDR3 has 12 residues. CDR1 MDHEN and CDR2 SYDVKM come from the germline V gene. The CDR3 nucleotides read TGTGCCAGCAGTTTAAGGAGTGAGACCCAGTACTTC. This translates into CASSLRSETQYF.

In nucleotides, the CDR3 is TGTGCCAGCAGCTTCCCAAGGGCGGGGGGGAACACCGGGGAGCTGTTTTTT. Translated, it gives CASSFPRAGGNTGELFF. V gene TRBV7-3 combines with J gene TRBJ2-2, with TRBD2 matching 8 bases. Germline V gene data show CDR1 as SGHTA and CDR2 as FQGTGA. The CDR3 extends over 17 amino acids. Trimming cost V 3 bases and J 1 base; bases outside gene matches: 7.

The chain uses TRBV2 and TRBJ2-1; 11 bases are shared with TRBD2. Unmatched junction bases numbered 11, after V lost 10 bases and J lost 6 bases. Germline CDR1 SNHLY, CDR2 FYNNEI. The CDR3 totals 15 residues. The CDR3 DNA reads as TGTGCCACCCGGCGGGAACTAGCGGGAGTCAATGAGCAGTTCTTC. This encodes CATRRELAGVNEQFF. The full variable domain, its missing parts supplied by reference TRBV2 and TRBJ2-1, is EPEVTQTPSHQVTQMGQEVILRCVPISNHLYFYWYRQILGQKVEFLVSFYNNEISEKSEIFDDQFSVERPDGSNFTLKIRSTKLEDSAMYFCATRRELAGVNEQFFGPGTRLTVL.

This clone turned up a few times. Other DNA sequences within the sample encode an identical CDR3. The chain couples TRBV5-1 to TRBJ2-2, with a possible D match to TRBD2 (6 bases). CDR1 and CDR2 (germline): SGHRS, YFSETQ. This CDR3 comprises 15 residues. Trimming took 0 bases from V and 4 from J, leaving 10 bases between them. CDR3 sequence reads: CASSLDQGGTGELFF. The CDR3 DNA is TGCGCCAGCAGCTTGGATCAGGGAGGCACCGGGGAGCTGTTTTTT.

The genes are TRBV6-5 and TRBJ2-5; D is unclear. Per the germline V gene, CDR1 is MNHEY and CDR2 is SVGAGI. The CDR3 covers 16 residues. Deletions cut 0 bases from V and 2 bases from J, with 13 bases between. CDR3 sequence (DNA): TGTGCCAGCAGTTACTCTTTTACAGCCACACAAGAGACCCAGTACTTC. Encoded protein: CASSYSFTATQETQYF.

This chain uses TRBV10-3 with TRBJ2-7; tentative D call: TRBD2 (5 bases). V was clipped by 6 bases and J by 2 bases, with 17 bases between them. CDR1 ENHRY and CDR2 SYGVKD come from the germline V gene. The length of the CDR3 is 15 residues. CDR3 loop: CAISPGVSAAYEQYF. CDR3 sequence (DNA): TGTGCCATCAGCCCCGGGGTTAGCGCCGCCTACGAGCAGTACTTC.

The DNA for the CDR3 is TGTGCCAGCAGCTTGTCAGCGGCCTCCTACAATGAGCAGTTCTTC. Its protein is CASSLSAASYNEQFF. The chain couples TRBV5-4 to TRBJ2-1; D might be TRBD2 (5 bases). This CDR3 region has 15 residues. V dropped 1 base and J dropped 0 bases, with 8 bases sitting between them. The germline V gene has CDR1 SGHNT and CDR2 YYREEE (reference sequence).

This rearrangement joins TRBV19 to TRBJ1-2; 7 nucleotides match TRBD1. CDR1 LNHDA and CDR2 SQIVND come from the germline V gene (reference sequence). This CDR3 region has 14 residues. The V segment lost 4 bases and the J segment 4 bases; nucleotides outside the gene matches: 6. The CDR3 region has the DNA TGTGCCAGTAGTACCGGGACAGATATCTATGGCTACACCTTC. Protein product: CASSTGTDIYGYTF.

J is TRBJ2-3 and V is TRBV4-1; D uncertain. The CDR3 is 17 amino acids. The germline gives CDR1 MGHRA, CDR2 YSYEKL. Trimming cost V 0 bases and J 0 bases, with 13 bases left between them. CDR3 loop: CASSQEARGGSTDTQYF. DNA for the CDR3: TGCGCCAGCAGCCAAGAGGCCCGCGGTGGAAGCACAGATACGCAGTATTTT.